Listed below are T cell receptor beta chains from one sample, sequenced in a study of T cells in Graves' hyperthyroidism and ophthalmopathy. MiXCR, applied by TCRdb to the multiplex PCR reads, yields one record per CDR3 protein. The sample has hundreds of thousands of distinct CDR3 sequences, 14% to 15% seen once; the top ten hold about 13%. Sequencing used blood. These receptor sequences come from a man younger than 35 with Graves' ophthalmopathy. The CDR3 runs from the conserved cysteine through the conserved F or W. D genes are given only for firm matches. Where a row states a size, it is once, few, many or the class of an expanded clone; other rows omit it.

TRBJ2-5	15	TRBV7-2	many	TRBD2	TGTGCCAGCAGCTCCGCGGGGGGGAGGCAAGAGACCCAGTACTTC	CASSSAGGRQETQYF
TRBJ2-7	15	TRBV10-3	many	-	TGTGCCATCAGTGAAGGCCCAGCGGGACAGTACGAGCAGTACTTC	CAISEGPAGQYEQYF
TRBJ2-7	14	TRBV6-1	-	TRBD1	TGTGCCAGCAGTGAATGGAACAGGGGCTACGAGCAGTACTTC	CASSEWNRGYEQYF
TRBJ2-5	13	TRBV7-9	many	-	TGTGCCAGCAGCTTAGTCCCGGGAGAGACCCAGTACTTC	CASSLVPGETQYF
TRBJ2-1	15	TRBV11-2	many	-	TGTGCCAGCAGCTCCCGGAGATGGGTTGGAGACGAGCAGTTCTTC	CASSSRRWVGDEQFF
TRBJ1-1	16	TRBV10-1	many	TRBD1	TGCGCCAGCAGTGGTGCCGGACAGGGGTTGAACACTGAAGCTTTCTTT	CASSGAGQGLNTEAFF
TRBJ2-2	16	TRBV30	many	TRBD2	TGTGCCTGGAGTGATGGACTAGCGGCGAACACCGGGGAGCTGTTTTTT	CAWSDGLAANTGELFF
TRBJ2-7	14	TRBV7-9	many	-	TGTGCCAGCAGCGCATCCGGGACGTCGAACGAGCAGTACTTC	CASSASGTSNEQYF
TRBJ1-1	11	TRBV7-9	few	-	TGTGCCAGCAGCTTGAACTCTGAAGCTTTCTTT	CASSLNSEAFF
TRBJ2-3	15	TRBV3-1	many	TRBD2	TGTGCCAGCAGTCGGCGGGAGGAAAGCACAGATACGCAGTATTTT	CASSRREESTDTQYF
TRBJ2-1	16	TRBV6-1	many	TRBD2	TGTGCCAGCAGGGGTCTAGGCGGGAGGGTAGGCAATGAGCAGTTCTTC	CASRGLGGRVGNEQFF
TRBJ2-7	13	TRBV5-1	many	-	TGCGCCAGCAGCTTGGGGGTACCCTACGAGCAGTACTTC	CASSLGVPYEQYF
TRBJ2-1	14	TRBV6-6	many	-	TGTGCCAGCAGTTACTCGGACTGGTACAATGAGCAGTTCTTC	CASSYSDWYNEQFF
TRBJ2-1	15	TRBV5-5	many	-	TGTGCCAGCAGCCTTACGGGGACTGAAGGGTATGAGCAGTTCTTC	CASSLTGTEGYEQFF
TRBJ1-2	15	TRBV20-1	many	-	TGCAGTGCTAGAGGGGCCGGAGCAAGGGTGGATGGCTACACCTTC	CSARGAGARVDGYTF
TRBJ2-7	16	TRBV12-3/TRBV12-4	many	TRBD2	TGTGCCAGCAGTTCCCGGGGACTAGCGGGGGGGTACGAGCAGTACTTC	CASSSRGLAGGYEQYF
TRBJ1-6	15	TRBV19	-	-	TGTGCCAGTAGTATAGGGGACCTAGGCAGTTCACCCCTCCACTTT	CASSIGDLGSSPLHF
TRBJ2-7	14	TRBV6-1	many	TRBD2	TGTGCCAGCGACGGACTAGCGGGAAAGGACGAGCAGTACTTC	CASDGLAGKDEQYF
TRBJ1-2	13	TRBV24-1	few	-	TGTGCCACCAGTGACTCGACAGTCTATGGCTACACCTTC	CATSDSTVYGYTF
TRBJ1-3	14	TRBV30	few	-	TGTGCCTGGGGTCGGGGGGCATCTGGAAACACCATATATTTT	CAWGRGASGNTIYF
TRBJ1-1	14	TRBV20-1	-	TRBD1	TGCAGTGCCCTTCTAGGACAGGGAGAAGGGAAAGCTTTCTTT	CSALLGQGEGKAFF
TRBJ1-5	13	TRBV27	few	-	TGTGCCAGCAGTTTATCCCAGGGGTCATCCCAGCATTTT	CASSLSQGSSQHF
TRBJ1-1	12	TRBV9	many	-	TGTGCCAGCAGCGGGCAGGGGATTGAAGCTTTCTTT	CASSGQGIEAFF
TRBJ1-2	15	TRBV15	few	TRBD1	TGTGCCACCAGCAGAGCCGGGACAGGGGATTATGGCTACACCTTC	CATSRAGTGDYGYTF